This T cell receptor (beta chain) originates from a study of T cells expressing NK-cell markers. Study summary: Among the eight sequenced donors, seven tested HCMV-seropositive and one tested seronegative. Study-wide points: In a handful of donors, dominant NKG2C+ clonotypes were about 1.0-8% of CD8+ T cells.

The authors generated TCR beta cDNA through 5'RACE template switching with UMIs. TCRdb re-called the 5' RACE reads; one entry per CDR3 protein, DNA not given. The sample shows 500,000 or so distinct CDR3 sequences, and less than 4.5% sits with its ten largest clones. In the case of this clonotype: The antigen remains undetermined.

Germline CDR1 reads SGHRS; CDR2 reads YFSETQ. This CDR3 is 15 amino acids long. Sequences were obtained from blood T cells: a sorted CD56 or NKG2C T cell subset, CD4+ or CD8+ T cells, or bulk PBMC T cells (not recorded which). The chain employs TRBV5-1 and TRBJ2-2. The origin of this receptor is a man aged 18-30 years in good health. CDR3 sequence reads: CASSLVPRDTGELFF.